These T cell receptor beta chains were read from a single sample in a study of control samples from healthy donors and cancer patients. Produced via immunoSEQ multiplex PCR; TCRdb's table is partial and in-frame only. Here the sample spans under 200,000 clones, 96% being singletons. The specimen sequenced was blood. The receptors stem from a woman under 40 in good health. Each CDR3 is given with its conserved first and last residue. Each record gives: D gene, V gene, clone size, J gene, CDR3 protein, CDR3 DNA. A D gene is named only where the DNA matches it firmly. Clone size appears in some rows only: once, few, many, or a class for an expanded clone.

D gene: TRBD1; V gene: TRBV3-1/TRBV3-2; clone size: NA; J gene: TRBJ1-1; CDR3 protein: CASSPHRGTNTEAFF; CDR3 DNA: TGTGCCAGCAGCCCCCACAGGGGGACGAACACTGAAGCTTTCTTT
D gene: NA; V gene: TRBV4-1; clone size: NA; J gene: TRBJ2-3; CDR3 protein: CASSKSTPGTQYF; CDR3 DNA: TGCGCCAGCAGCAAAAGTACTCCGGGTACGCAGTATTTT
D gene: NA; V gene: TRBV6-2/TRBV6-3; clone size: NA; J gene: TRBJ2-1; CDR3 protein: CASSYFGATISQFF; CDR3 DNA: TGTGCCAGCAGTTACTTTGGGGCTACTATTTCGCAGTTCTTC
D gene: TRBD1; V gene: TRBV4-2; clone size: NA; J gene: TRBJ1-1; CDR3 protein: CASSQGQGAPMNTEAFF; CDR3 DNA: TGTGCCAGCAGCCAGGGACAGGGGGCCCCCATGAACACTGAAGCTTTCTTT
D gene: TRBD1; V gene: TRBV4-1; clone size: NA; J gene: TRBJ2-7; CDR3 protein: CASSQEDRAIEQYF; CDR3 DNA: TGCGCCAGCAGCCAAGAGGACAGGGCGATCGAGCAGTACTTC
D gene: NA; V gene: TRBV4-1; clone size: NA; J gene: TRBJ2-7; CDR3 protein: CASSQVLSRGQQYF; CDR3 DNA: TGCGCCAGCAGCCAAGTGTTGTCCCGGGGGCAGCAGTACTTC
D gene: TRBD1; V gene: TRBV18; clone size: once; J gene: TRBJ1-3; CDR3 protein: CASSPGQGRSGNTIYF; CDR3 DNA: TGTGCCAGCTCACCGGGACAGGGGAGATCTGGAAACACCATATATTTT
D gene: NA; V gene: TRBV7-9; clone size: NA; J gene: TRBJ1-2; CDR3 protein: CASSLTQGINYGYTF; CDR3 DNA: TGTGCCAGCAGCTTAACGCAGGGAATTAACTATGGCTACACCTTC
D gene: NA; V gene: TRBV7-9; clone size: NA; J gene: TRBJ2-6; CDR3 protein: CASSSDRTSGANVLTF; CDR3 DNA: TGTGCCAGCAGCTCTGACAGGACCTCTGGGGCCAACGTCCTGACTTTC
D gene: NA; V gene: TRBV5-4; clone size: once; J gene: TRBJ2-3; CDR3 protein: CASSSNSGGSSTDTQYF; CDR3 DNA: TGTGCCAGCAGCTCCAATTCTGGAGGGAGTTCGACAGATACGCAGTATTTT
D gene: NA; V gene: TRBV5-1; clone size: NA; J gene: TRBJ2-7; CDR3 protein: CASSLDTTYEQYF; CDR3 DNA: TGCGCCAGCAGCTTGGATACAACCTACGAGCAGTACTTC
D gene: NA; V gene: TRBV5-1; clone size: NA; J gene: TRBJ2-5; CDR3 protein: CASSGAEQETQYF; CDR3 DNA: TGCGCCAGCAGCGGGGCGGAACAAGAGACCCAGTACTTC
D gene: NA; V gene: TRBV3-1/TRBV3-2; clone size: NA; J gene: TRBJ1-1; CDR3 protein: CASRGVFGTEAFF; CDR3 DNA: TGTGCCAGCAGGGGGGTGTTTGGCACTGAAGCTTTCTTT
D gene: TRBD2; V gene: TRBV18; clone size: NA; J gene: TRBJ2-3; CDR3 protein: CASSQISGGATDTQYF; CDR3 DNA: TGTGCCAGCTCACAGATTAGCGGGGGGGCTACAGATACGCAGTATTTT
D gene: TRBD2; V gene: TRBV5-4; clone size: NA; J gene: TRBJ2-2; CDR3 protein: CASSSPSGATGELFF; CDR3 DNA: TGTGCCAGCAGCTCTCCTAGCGGAGCCACCGGGGAGCTGTTTTTT
D gene: NA; V gene: TRBV18; clone size: NA; J gene: TRBJ2-7; CDR3 protein: CASSPSLAEQYF; CDR3 DNA: TGTGCCAGCTCACCAAGTTTGGCCGAGCAGTACTTC
D gene: TRBD2; V gene: TRBV9; clone size: NA; J gene: TRBJ2-1; CDR3 protein: CASSPRGSPSGRIYNEQFF; CDR3 DNA: TGTGCCAGCAGCCCCCGCGGCAGCCCTAGCGGGAGAATCTACAATGAGCAGTTCTTC